The entry below gives a single TCR beta chain sequence along with its context. This record belongs to a study of blood T cells in healthy people across ages. The use of a sample-barcoded 5' primer and a J-beta primer mix characterized a second PCR of roughly 6 to 11 cycles. Via MiXCR, TCRdb re-called the 5' RACE reads, giving one row per CDR3 protein. The table records 1.4 million or so distinct CDR3 sequences, 35% to 45% of them present only once. Germline lookup yields CDR1 LNHNV and CDR2 YYDKDF (reference sequence). Trimming left V 3 bases short and J 2 bases short, with 7 bases between. This CDR3 is 13 amino acids long.

What was sequenced was blood. The chain recombines TRBV15 with TRBJ2-5; D may be TRBD1 (5 bases). The receptor's source is a woman between 18 and 30 years old in good health. CDR3 protein: CATSRDTQETQYF. CDR3 DNA: TGTGCCACCAGCAGGGACACTCAAGAGACCCAGTACTTC.